This TCR beta chain derives from a study of shared clonotypes between healthy human individuals. Whole-study context: The donor pool was made up of a couple of women and a few men aged 18 to 49. CD4 naive and memory got three plates each, CD8 naive two, CD8 memory one.

Here immunoSEQ multiplex PCR was the method, and the copy in TCRdb shows in-frame clones only, minus some. The data hold 850,000 to 1,200,000 clones, with around four fifths observed a single time. Overall study findings and caveats: Blood alone was sampled, and tissue repertoires likely differ. In the sorted subsets, rarefaction showed sequencing was incomplete despite large depth.

With respect to this clone: No antigen is known for it.

This TCR was recovered from a young man in good health. Sequencing was carried out using memory CD4+ T cells sorted from blood. Subset denoted: CD45RA-negative fraction.

DNA of the CDR3: TGTGCCAGCAGCGCGGGGGCGGGGGCCACAGATACGCAGTATTTT. This gives the protein CASSAGAGATDTQYF. The V call is TRBV2, the J call TRBJ2-3; D is perhaps TRBD2 (7 bases). V was pared by 6 bases and J by 2 bases, with 15 bases between. The germline CDR1 and CDR2 sequences are SNHLY and FYNNEI. The CDR3 runs 15 residues.